These T cell receptor beta chains were read from a single sample in a study of T cell repertoires in cytomegalovirus infection. Their antigens are not known. TCRdb reanalysed the reads using MiXCR and keeps one entry per CDR3 protein. The table shows 750,000 to 950,000 distinct CDR3 sequences, with under 35% occurring only once. The specimen was cultured CD8+ T cells from PBMCs, collected from culture after CMV antigen stimulation. These receptors came from a human donor in good health (CMV status not recorded). Some clones in this sample may be carry-over from other donors' samples. Both conserved end residues are trimmed from each CDR3. Fields, in order: J gene, D gene, V gene, CDR3 protein. A D gene is named only where the DNA matches it firmly.

TRBJ2-1	-	TRBV28	ASSLSHAGGNEQF
TRBJ2-3	TRBD2	TRBV7-2	ASSPLGLAGAVPLSTDTQY
TRBJ2-6	-	TRBV5-4	ASSSRLGLSGANVLT
TRBJ1-1	-	TRBV27	ASSVSGSNTEAF
TRBJ2-7	TRBD1	TRBV20-1	SARGQATYEQY
TRBJ1-5	-	TRBV7-6	ASSPGTDSNQPQH
TRBJ2-1	-	TRBV7-9	ASSFSMDTSSSYNEQF
TRBJ2-1	TRBD2	TRBV2	ASSELAGIGNEQF
TRBJ2-2	-	TRBV6-6	ASSYLTSTGELF
TRBJ1-2	-	TRBV12-3/TRBV12-4	ASFLGLGYT